This TCR beta chain was captured in a study of early T cells in non-severe SARS-CoV-2 infection. Study-wide results and limits: Sequences matched to VDJdb favored anti-spike CD8 responses, while private and CD4 specificities were missed.

Each CDR3 protein is one row after TCRdb ran MiXCR on the 5' RACE reads. In the table there are some 30,000 distinct CDR3 sequences, 4.5% of which are singletons. Ten or more counts support this clonotype. What it recognizes is unknown. The length of the CDR3 is 15 residues. Germline-derived CDR1 and CDR2 are SGHTA and FQGNSA. The V and J ends lost 8 bases and 7 bases, in that order; junction bases with no gene match: 12. This TCR was recovered from an adult who was a healthcare worker with PCR-confirmed SARS-CoV-2 infection or an uninfected control (not recorded which). The sample taken for sequencing was whole blood. The chain uses TRBV7-2 and TRBJ2-1; 9 bases line up with TRBD2. The CDR3 is CASGLYSGSGNEQFF. The CDR3 nucleotides are TGTGCCAGCGGATTATATAGCGGGAGTGGAAATGAGCAGTTCTTC.